This is a list of T cell receptor beta chains from one sample in a study of Graves' ophthalmopathy and Graves' hyperthyroidism. Each CDR3 protein gets one entry after TCRdb re-called the multiplex PCR reads with MiXCR. Of approximately 700,000 distinct CDR3 sequences listed, roughly 41% were seen once; the top ten hold 2.5% to 3.5%. Sequenced sample: peripheral blood. The receptors shown here come from an adult man with Graves' ophthalmopathy. The CDR3 runs from the conserved cysteine through the conserved F or W. Each record gives: D gene, V gene, clone size, J gene, CDR3 DNA, CDR3 protein. A D gene is named only where the DNA matches it firmly. Clone size appears in some rows only: once, few, many, or a class for an expanded clone.

>.|TRBV12-3/TRBV12-4|few|TRBJ2-5
TGTGCCAGCAGTGCATACAAACTAGCTCCGACCGAAGAGACCCAGTACTTC
CASSAYKLAPTEETQYF
>.|TRBV30|.|TRBJ1-2
TGTGCCTGGAGTGTGTCAGGGATTTGGGGCTACACCTTC
CAWSVSGIWGYTF
>.|TRBV6-1|few|TRBJ1-1
TGTGCCAGCAGAAGGACGGAGAACACTGAAGCTTTCTTT
CASRRTENTEAFF
>TRBD1|TRBV19|once|TRBJ1-5
TGTGCCTGGAGTTCATATAAGGGACAGGGAAGCAATCAGCCCCAGCATTTT
CAWSSYKGQGSNQPQHF
>.|TRBV12-3/TRBV12-4|many|TRBJ1-5
TGTGCCAGCAGTTTAAGTGGTAACAATCAGCCCCAGCATTTT
CASSLSGNNQPQHF
>.|TRBV10-2|.|TRBJ2-7
TGCGCCAGCAGAAGGGGAAAGAGGACCTACGAGCAGTACTTC
CASRRGKRTYEQYF
>.|TRBV24-1|few|TRBJ2-2
TGTGCCACCAGTGATTTGGGATCGGATACTGGGTACTTCGGCACCGGGGAGCTGTTTTTT
CATSDLGSDTGYFGTGELFF
>TRBD1|TRBV20-1|many|TRBJ2-2
TGCAGTGCTCAGACAGGGGAAATGGACACCGGGGAGCTGTTTTTT
CSAQTGEMDTGELFF
>TRBD2|TRBV7-2|many|TRBJ2-5
TGTGCCAGCAGAGCTCCCGGGGGGACGATGACCCAGTACTTC
CASRAPGGTMTQYF
>.|TRBV6-5|few|TRBJ2-2
TGTGCCAGCAGACTTCAACAGGGTTCCGGGGAGCTGTTTTTT
CASRLQQGSGELFF
>.|TRBV5-1|many|TRBJ1-1
TGCGCCAGCAGCTACCAGGGACAGAACACTGAAGCTTTCTTT
CASSYQGQNTEAFF